This TCR beta chain was sequenced during a study of blood T cell repertoires in COVID-19 (TCRdb year 2020). General notes on the study: The collaborator samples originated in the United States, Italy and Spain and spanned the acute and convalescent phases of COVID-19. The repertoires were released in a freely available public database meant as a resource for research on the immune response to SARS-CoV-2. The prospective study material was composed of cDNA or gDNA derived from T cells, B-cell-depleted T cells, or PBMCs. The samples were drawn from the first 160 participants of the ongoing ImmuneRACE study and from more than 1,000 subjects provided by 6 global collaborators. Deeply sampled blood TCRbeta repertoires from subjects exposed to, actively infected with, or recovered from COVID-19 were included in the dataset. The sample metadata nearly always contained a de-identified subject ID, COVID-19 status, age in years and sex. Where available, HLA class I and class II types were obtained from metadata supplied by the sample provider rather than from assay-based typing. What the research found in general, with its limitations: Clinical and demographic metadata were provided uncurated, with the amount varying by source and participant.

TCRbeta CDR3 regions were amplified from genomic DNA using the immunoSEQ Assay, a bias-controlled multiplex PCR. Under the source paper's analysis protocol: The number of nucleated cells in each sample was estimated from the amplification of reference gene primers within the assay. To quantify the absolute abundance of each unique TCRbeta CDR3 rearrangement, sequence reads were collapsed and filtered. For each sample, productive Simpson clonality was calculated by taking the square root of Simpson's diversity index across productive rearrangements. What TCRdb holds here is the immuneACCESS table cut down to in-frame rearrangements. Part of the clones is not present; checked against another copy, under half of the missing clones reflect an unresolved V gene, and the others are unexplained. That table is the source of V, J and clone size, and D and trimming were worked out from the DNA. The sample yields about 130,000 clones; roughly 77% were counted once. The ten biggest clones cover around 5% of the sample.

The V end gives up 4 bases and the J end 11 bases, leaving 11 bases in the junction not matched to a gene. Measured from the cysteine to the phenylalanine, the CDR3 is 13 residues long. Only the CDR3 part of the read is kept: 39 bases, read in frame from the first base. Based on the germline V gene, the CDR1 and CDR2 sequences are SGHRS and YFSETQ. At one collaborating source in Seattle, patients were enrolled during active infection and were followed longitudinally through the course of disease. Each collaborating institution followed its own protocols to collect whole blood in K2EDTA tubes. For TCRbeta analysis, collaborators shipped samples in one of three forms: frozen whole blood, isolated PBMCs, or DNA extracted from either of those sample types. About this clone itself: Its target antigen remains unknown. Base-call qualities are not available, and no considerably larger clone is one nucleotide away.

Here the chain combines TRBV5-1 and TRBJ2-5; 7 of the junction bases match TRBD1. This sequence was found in a woman aged 70-85 years with COVID-19, enrolled during active disease. What was sequenced was peripheral blood. The DNA is TGCGCCAGCAGCCAAGACAGGGAAGCTGCACAGTACTTC. This sequence encodes CASSQDREAAQYF.